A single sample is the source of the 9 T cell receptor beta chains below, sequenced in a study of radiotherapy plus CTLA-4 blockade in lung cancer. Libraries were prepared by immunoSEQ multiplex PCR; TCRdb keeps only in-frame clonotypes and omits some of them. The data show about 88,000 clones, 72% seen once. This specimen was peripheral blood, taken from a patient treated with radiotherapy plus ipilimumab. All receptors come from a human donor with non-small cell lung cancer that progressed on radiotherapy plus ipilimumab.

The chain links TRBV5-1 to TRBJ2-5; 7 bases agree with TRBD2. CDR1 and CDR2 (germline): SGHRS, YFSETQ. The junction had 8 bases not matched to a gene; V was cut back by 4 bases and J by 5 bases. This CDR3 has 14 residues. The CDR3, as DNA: TGCGCCAGCAGCCGGCGGGGGAGGGAGGAGACCCAGTACTTC. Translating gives CASSRRGREETQYF.

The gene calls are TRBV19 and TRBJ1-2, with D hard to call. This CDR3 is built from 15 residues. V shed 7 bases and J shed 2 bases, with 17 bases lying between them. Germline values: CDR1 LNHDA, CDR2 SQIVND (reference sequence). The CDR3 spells CASNGGAGPNYGYTF. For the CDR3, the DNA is TGTGCCAGTAATGGCGGAGCGGGTCCGAACTATGGCTACACCTTC.

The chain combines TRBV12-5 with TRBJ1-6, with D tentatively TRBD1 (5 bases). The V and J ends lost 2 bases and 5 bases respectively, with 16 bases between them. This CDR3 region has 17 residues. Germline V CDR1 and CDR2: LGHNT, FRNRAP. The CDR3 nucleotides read TGTGCTAGTGGTTTGCCCACCAGGGAAAGACATAATTCACCCCTCCACTTT. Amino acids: CASGLPTRERHNSPLHF.

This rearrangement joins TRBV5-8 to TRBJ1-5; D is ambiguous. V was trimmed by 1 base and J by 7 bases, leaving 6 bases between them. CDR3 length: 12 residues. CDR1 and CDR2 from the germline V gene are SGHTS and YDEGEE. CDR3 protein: CASSLFEQPQHF. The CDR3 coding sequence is TGTGCCAGCAGCTTGTTCGAGCAGCCCCAGCATTTT.

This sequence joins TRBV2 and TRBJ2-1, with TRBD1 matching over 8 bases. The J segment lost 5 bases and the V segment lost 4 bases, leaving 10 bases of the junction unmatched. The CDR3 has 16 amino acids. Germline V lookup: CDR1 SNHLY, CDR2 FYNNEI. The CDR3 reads CASSGGSRGQDNEQFF. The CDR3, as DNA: TGTGCCAGCAGTGGAGGCAGCAGGGGGCAGGACAATGAGCAGTTCTTC.

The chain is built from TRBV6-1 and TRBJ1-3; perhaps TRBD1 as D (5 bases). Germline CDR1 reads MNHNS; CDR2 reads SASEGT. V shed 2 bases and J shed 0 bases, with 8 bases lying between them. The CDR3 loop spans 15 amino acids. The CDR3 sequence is CASSEHRSSGNTIYF. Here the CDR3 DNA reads TGTGCCAGCAGTGAACACAGGTCCTCTGGAAACACCATATATTTT.

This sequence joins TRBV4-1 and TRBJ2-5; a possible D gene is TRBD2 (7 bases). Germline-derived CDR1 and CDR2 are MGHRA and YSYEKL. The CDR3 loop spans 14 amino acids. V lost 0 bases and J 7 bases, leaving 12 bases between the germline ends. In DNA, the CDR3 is TGCGCCAGCAGCCAAGATTGGAGGGGGGGGACCCAGTACTTC. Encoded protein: CASSQDWRGGTQYF.

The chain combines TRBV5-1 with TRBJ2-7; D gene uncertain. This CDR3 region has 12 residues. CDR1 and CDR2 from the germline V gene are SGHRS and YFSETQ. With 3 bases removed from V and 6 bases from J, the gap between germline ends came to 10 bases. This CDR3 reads CASSSLTAEQYF. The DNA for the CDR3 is TGCGCCAGCAGCTCTTTGACGGCCGAGCAGTACTTC.

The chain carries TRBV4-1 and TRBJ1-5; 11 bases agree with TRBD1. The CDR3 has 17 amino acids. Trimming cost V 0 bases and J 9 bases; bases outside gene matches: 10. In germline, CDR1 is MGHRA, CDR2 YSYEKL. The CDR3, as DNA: TGCGCCAGCAGCCAAGATCTCCCGGGACAGGGGGGGAGGCCCCAGCATTTT. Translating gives CASSQDLPGQGGRPQHF.